Following are 29 T cell receptor beta chains from one sample sequenced in a study of shared clonotypes between healthy human individuals. Produced via immunoSEQ multiplex PCR; TCRdb's table is partial and in-frame only. The table lists about a million clones, roughly 80% of them singletons. Sequences were obtained from memory CD4+ T cells from PBMCs. The subset denotes: CD45RA-negative fraction. The receptors originated from a young man in good health. Some clones in this sample may be carry-over from other donors' samples.

In its sample, this clone was seen once. The chain carries TRBV2 and TRBJ1-4, with no clear D. The CDR3 length is 12 residues. Germline loops: CDR1 SNHLY, CDR2 FYNNEI. Trimming removed 0 bases from V and 11 bases from J, with 7 bases in between. DNA of the CDR3: TGTGCCAGCAGTGAAGCGAGGGAGAAACTGTTTTTT. The encoded protein is CASSEAREKLFF.

The V and J genes are TRBV7-8 and TRBJ2-7, with 9 positions matching TRBD1. The CDR3 runs 14 residues. The V segment lost 1 base and the J segment 5 bases; nucleotides outside the gene matches: 3. Germline V gene data show CDR1 as SGHVS and CDR2 as FQNEAQ. CDR3 DNA: TGTGCCAGCAGCTTAGGGGACAGGGCCCACGAGCAGTACTTC. It yields the protein CASSLGDRAHEQYF.

The rearrangement uses TRBV7-9 and TRBJ2-6; D unresolved. Germline V lookup: CDR1 SEHNR, CDR2 FQNEAQ (reference sequence). The V and J ends lost 1 base and 0 bases respectively, with 13 bases between them. The CDR3 spans 18 residues. The CDR3 reads CASSLEYGLGSGANVLTF. The CDR3 coding sequence is TGTGCCAGCAGCTTAGAGTATGGGCTAGGCTCTGGGGCCAACGTCCTGACTTTC.

This clone was seen once. The gene calls are TRBV5-6 and TRBJ2-5; D perhaps matches TRBD2 (6 bases). V lost 4 bases and J lost 4, with 11 bases in between. Germline-derived CDR1 and CDR2 are SGHDT and YYEEEE. The CDR3 is 13 amino acids. The CDR3 nucleotides are TGTGCCAGCAGCCGACTAGAAGGAGAGACCCAGTACTTC. Translated: CASSRLEGETQYF. Variable domain in full (rest from reference TRBV5-6 and TRBJ2-5): DAGVTQSPTHLIKTRGQQVTLRCSPKSGHDTVSWYQQALGQGPQFIFQYYEEEERQRGNFPDRFSGHQFPNYSSELNVNALLLGDSALYLCASSRLEGETQYFGPGTRLLVL.

The rearrangement links TRBV19 to TRBJ1-2; D uncertain. With 3 bases removed from V and 3 bases from J, the gap between germline ends came to 8 bases. Germline CDR1 LNHDA, CDR2 SQIVND (reference sequence). The CDR3 covers 13 residues. CDR3 nucleotide sequence: TGTGCCAGTAGTATCGACGGCTACTATGGCTACACCTTC. It translates to CASSIDGYYGYTF.

This clone has only one observation. The chain combines TRBV28 with TRBJ1-5, with 7 nucleotides matching TRBD1. Germline V gene sequence: CDR1 MDHEN, CDR2 SYDVKM. This CDR3 region has 16 residues. The J segment lost 8 bases and the V segment lost 4 bases, leaving 14 bases of the junction unmatched. CDR3 protein: CASSSGTEPLDEPQHF. The DNA of the CDR3 is TGTGCCAGCAGTTCCGGGACAGAACCCCTAGATGAGCCCCAGCATTTT.

J is TRBJ1-1 and V is TRBV2, with D uncertain. Germline assignment: CDR1 SNHLY and CDR2 FYNNEI. With 7 bases removed from V and 1 base from J, the gap between germline ends came to 13 bases. CDR3 length equals 14 residues. CDR3 DNA: TGTGCCAGCACGTTGATCGAGCGGAACACTGAAGCTTTCTTT. Its translation: CASTLIERNTEAFF.

The count of this clone is one. In the same sample, other DNA sequences code for this CDR3. The rearrangement links TRBV5-1 to TRBJ2-1; D is uncertain. Trimming removed 1 base from V and 0 bases from J, with 5 bases in between. The CDR3 has 14 amino acids. Germline CDR1 is SGHRS and CDR2 is YFSETQ. In nucleotides, the CDR3 is TGCGCCAGCAGCTTGTCTTCCTCCTACAATGAGCAGTTCTTC. Translated: CASSLSSSYNEQFF.

J is TRBJ2-1 and V is TRBV29-1; TRBD1 aligns across 9 bases. The germline V gene has CDR1 SQVTM and CDR2 ANQGSEA. V lost 6 bases to trimming and J lost 2 bases; unmatched junction nucleotides: 2. The CDR3 loop spans 13 amino acids. Written as DNA, the CDR3 is TGCAGCGTCCGGGACAGGGCCTACAATGAGCAGTTCTTC. Translating it yields CSVRDRAYNEQFF.

This clone was counted between two and nine times. A far larger clone lies a single base away; this is likely a read error. V usage is TRBV29-1 and J usage is TRBJ1-3; D call uncertain. The CDR3 runs 13 residues. The germline gives CDR1 SQVTM, CDR2 ANQGSEA. In DNA, the CDR3 is TGCAGCGGTGGTAGGGCAGACGGAAACACCGTATATTTT. This gives the protein CSGGRADGNTVYF.

The chain uses TRBV10-3 and TRBJ1-4, with unresolved D. Germline-derived CDR1 and CDR2 are ENHRY and SYGVKD. The CDR3 covers 15 residues. Trimming pared 4 bases from V and 5 bases from J, leaving 14 bases between. The CDR3, as DNA: TGTGCCATCAGTGTGGGCAGCAAAACAAATGAAAAACTGTTTTTT. Protein: CAISVGSKTNEKLFF.

The rearrangement links TRBV6-6 to TRBJ1-3; weak D call: TRBD1 (5 bases). Trimming pared 2 bases from V and 0 bases from J, leaving 11 bases between. Germline V gene data show CDR1 as MNHNY and CDR2 as SVGAGI (reference sequence). This CDR3 comprises 16 residues. The CDR3, as DNA: TGTGCCAGCAGTTACGGCAGGGTCGTCTCTGGAAACACCATATATTTT. It codes for CASSYGRVVSGNTIYF.

About this clone itself: A much larger clone is a single base away; this may be a read error. Within the sample, other DNA sequences also encode this same CDR3. This sequence joins TRBV29-1 and TRBJ1-4; D not resolved. The germline V gene encodes CDR1 SQVTM and CDR2 ANQGSEA. Trimming cost V 7 bases and J 8 bases, with 14 bases left between them. The CDR3 runs 12 residues. The CDR3 sequence is CSAGWAGEKLFF. The CDR3 bases are TGCAGCGCTGGGTGGGCGGGCGAAAAACTGTTTTTT.

This clone was counted between two and nine times. The chain employs TRBV2 and TRBJ2-2, with TRBD1 as a possible D gene (5 bases). Deletions cut 4 bases from V and 1 base from J, with 10 bases between. This CDR3 comprises 15 residues. Germline values: CDR1 SNHLY, CDR2 FYNNEI. The CDR3 loop reads CASSVHQGNTGELFF. DNA of the CDR3: TGTGCCAGCAGTGTTCATCAGGGGAACACCGGGGAGCTGTTTTTT.

The rearrangement uses TRBV5-1 and TRBJ2-5, with D possibly matching TRBD1 (5 bases). Between the trimmed V and J ends, which lost 3 bases and 1 base, there was a span of 13 bases. The CDR3 has 15 amino acids. Looked up from germline, CDR1 is SGHRS and CDR2 is YFSETQ. CDR3 amino acids: CASSSPRTLQETQYF. The CDR3 DNA is TGCGCCAGCAGCTCCCCGCGGACACTCCAAGAGACCCAGTACTTC.

Only one count was recorded for this clone. Here the CDR3 reads CASSGGQGAPRGTEAFF. In DNA, the CDR3 is TGCGCCAGCAGCGGAGGACAGGGGGCACCGAGGGGCACTGAAGCTTTCTTT. The chain carries TRBV10-1 and TRBJ1-1; TRBD1 matches at 11 bases. This CDR3 spans 17 amino acids. Germline lookup yields CDR1 WNHNN and CDR2 SYGVQD (reference sequence). Trimming at V came to 6 bases and at J to 4 bases, leaving 13 bases not matched to a gene.

V is TRBV4-3 and J is TRBJ2-3; 7 nucleotides line up with TRBD2. This CDR3 is 14 amino acids long. Germline trimming cut 4 bases from V and 2 bases from J; bases unmatched to any gene: 3. The germline V gene has CDR1 LGHNA and CDR2 YSLEER. CDR3 in DNA: TGCGCCAGCAGCCCTAGCGGTTCCACAGATACGCAGTATTTT. Translated, it gives CASSPSGSTDTQYF.

V usage is TRBV10-2 and J usage is TRBJ1-2, with 8 positions matching TRBD1. V lost 7 bases to trimming and J lost 8 bases; unmatched junction nucleotides: 3. CDR1 WSHSY and CDR2 SAAADI come from the germline V gene. The CDR3 contains 11 residues. The CDR3 loop is CASTGTGGYTF. CDR3 DNA: TGCGCCAGCACCGGGACAGGCGGCTACACCTTC.

This clone was counted only a few times. The sample contains more than one DNA sequence encoding this CDR3. V gene TRBV6-6 combines with J gene TRBJ1-5; D is unclear. The CDR3 runs 14 residues. Germline V lookup: CDR1 MNHNY, CDR2 SVGAGI (reference sequence). The germline V and J ends were trimmed by 0 bases and 4 bases, with 7 bases remaining between them. DNA of the CDR3: TGTGCCAGCAGTTACTCGGTTTCTAATCAGCCCCAGCATTTT. Translating it yields CASSYSVSNQPQHF.

This clone was picked up a small number of times. The chain couples TRBV25-1 to TRBJ1-3, with TRBD1 matching over 7 bases. Germline-derived CDR1 and CDR2 are MGHDK and SYGVNS. The trim removed 2 bases at V and 4 bases at J, leaving 5 bases unmatched. CDR3 length: 15 amino acids. CDR3 DNA: TGTGCCAGCAGTGAACAGGGGGTTCGAGGAAACACCATATATTTT. Translating it yields CASSEQGVRGNTIYF.

V is TRBV6-6 and J is TRBJ2-1; D assignment may be TRBD1 or TRBD2 (5 bases each). CDR3 length: 13 amino acids. Germline CDR1 is MNHNY and CDR2 is SVGAGI (reference sequence). The ends were cut back, 4 bases at V and 6 bases at J, with 10 bases in the middle. CDR3 coding DNA: TGTGCCAGCAGTTGGGGGAATCTCAATGAGCAGTTCTTC. This sequence encodes CASSWGNLNEQFF.

This clone was counted once. This may come from a read error, since a much larger clone is one base off. Other DNA sequences in the sample encode the same CDR3. V usage is TRBV6-5 and J usage is TRBJ1-5, with TRBD1 identical over 7 bases. Germline-derived CDR1 and CDR2 are MNHEY and SVGAGI. This CDR3 spans 13 amino acids. Trimming removed 5 bases from V and 4 bases from J; junction bases left unmatched: 2. CDR3 bases: TGTGCCAGCAGTCCGGACAGGAATCAGCCCCAGCATTTT. Translation gives CASSPDRNQPQHF.

The V gene is TRBV11-2, the J gene TRBJ2-3; D is unclear. The germline V gene has CDR1 SGHAT and CDR2 FQNNGV. V was clipped by 6 bases and J by 8 bases, with 18 bases between them. The CDR3 spans 14 residues. The CDR3 nucleotides are TGTGCCAGCAGGTATAATCGCGAAGGCGGTACGCAGTATTTT. Protein product: CASRYNREGGTQYF.

The rearrangement uses TRBV6-6 and TRBJ2-1, with D perhaps matching TRBD2 (5 bases). Trimming took 5 bases from V and 9 from J, leaving 20 bases between them. The CDR3 length is 15 residues. The germline gives CDR1 MNHNY, CDR2 SVGAGI (reference sequence). The CDR3 DNA reads TGTGCCAGCAGTCGTCGGTCGGGCCAGCGGATTGAGCAGTTCTTC. Amino acids: CASSRRSGQRIEQFF.

The sample holds a few counts of this clone. The chain joins TRBV10-3 to TRBJ1-2, with TRBD1 as a possible D gene (5 bases). Germline-derived CDR1 and CDR2 are ENHRY and SYGVKD. The CDR3 runs 13 residues. The V end lost 1 base, the J end lost 3 bases, and 6 bases lay between the germline ends. Here the CDR3 DNA reads TGTGCCATCAGTGAGTGGGGGGACTATGGCTACACCTTC. Protein: CAISEWGDYGYTF.

The CDR3 here is CATRPSSSYEQYF. CDR3 bases: TGCGCCACCAGACCGTCCTCCTCCTACGAGCAGTACTTC. The V and J genes are TRBV5-1 and TRBJ2-7; D remains ambiguous. The germline gives CDR1 SGHRS, CDR2 YFSETQ. This CDR3 is built from 13 residues. V gave up 9 bases and J gave up 0 bases, with 13 bases separating them.

This clone was detected a few times. The rearrangement uses TRBV7-3 and TRBJ1-6; D remains ambiguous. The CDR3 has 11 amino acids. Trimming shortened V by 6 bases and J by 7 bases, and 4 bases separated the two germline ends. The germline gives CDR1 SGHTA, CDR2 FQGTGA. The CDR3 here is CASRPNSPLHF. The CDR3 coding sequence is TGTGCCAGCAGACCCAATTCACCCCTCCACTTT.

The chain combines TRBV12-5 with TRBJ2-2; 7 positions agree with TRBD2. The ends lost 2 bases at V and 5 bases at J; junction bases unmatched: 8. This CDR3 is 16 amino acids long. Germline assignment: CDR1 LGHNT and CDR2 FRNRAP. CDR3 bases: TGTGCTAGTGGTTTGCTGCAGGGAGGGGAAACCGGGGAGCTGTTTTTT. Translating gives CASGLLQGGETGELFF.

The J gene is TRBJ2-5, the V gene TRBV4-3, with 8 bases fitting TRBD1. CDR1 and CDR2 (germline): LGHNA, YSLEER. The CDR3 consists of 15 residues. The junction had 6 bases not matched to a gene; V was cut back by 0 bases and J by 6 bases. The DNA for the CDR3 is TGCGCCAGCAGCCAAGATCGACAGGGGCCAAAGACCCAGTACTTC. Translating gives CASSQDRQGPKTQYF.